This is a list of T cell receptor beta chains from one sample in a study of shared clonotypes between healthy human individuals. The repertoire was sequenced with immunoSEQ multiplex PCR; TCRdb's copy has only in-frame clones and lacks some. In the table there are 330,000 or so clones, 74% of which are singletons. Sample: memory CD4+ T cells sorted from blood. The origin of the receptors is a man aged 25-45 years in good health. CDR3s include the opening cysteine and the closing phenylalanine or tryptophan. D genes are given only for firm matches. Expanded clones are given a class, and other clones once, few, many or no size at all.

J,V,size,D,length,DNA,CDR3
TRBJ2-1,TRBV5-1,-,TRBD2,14,TGCGCCAGCAGCATACTCCCGAAGGGCGGGAGTGTGTTCTTC,CASSILPKGGSVFF
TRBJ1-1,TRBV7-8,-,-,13,TGTGCCAGCAGCCTCGGGGACGGGACTGAAGCTTTCTTT,CASSLGDGTEAFF
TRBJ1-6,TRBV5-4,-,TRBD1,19,TGTGCCAGCAGCTCTGGAAGCGACAGGGGATTCGCCTATAATTCACCCCTCCACTTT,CASSSGSDRGFAYNSPLHF
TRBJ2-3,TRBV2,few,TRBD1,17,TGTGCCAGCAGTCCTTACTTACCGGGACAGGGAACAGATACGCAGTATTTT,CASSPYLPGQGTDTQYF
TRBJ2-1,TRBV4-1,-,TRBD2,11,TGCGCCAGCAGCCAAGGGACTAGACAGTTCTTC,CASSQGTRQFF
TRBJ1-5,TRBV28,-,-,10,TGTGCCAGCGCCCGGGGACCCCAGCATTTT,CASARGPQHF
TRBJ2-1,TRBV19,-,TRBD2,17,TGTGCCACCCTCTCACCCTTCGGGACTAGAGGTTCCTATGAGCAGTTCTTC,CATLSPFGTRGSYEQFF
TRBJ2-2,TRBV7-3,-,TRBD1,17,TGTGCCAGCAGCCAGACCCGACAGGGGGCGAAGGGCGGGGAGCTGTTTTTT,CASSQTRQGAKGGELFF
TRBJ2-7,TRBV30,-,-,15,TGTGCCTGGAGTGCACGACGCCGCGACAACTACGAGCAGTACTTC,CAWSARRRDNYEQYF
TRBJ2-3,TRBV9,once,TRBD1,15,TGTGCCAGCTCCGGACAGGGTCGGAGCACAGATACGCAGTATTTT,CASSGQGRSTDTQYF
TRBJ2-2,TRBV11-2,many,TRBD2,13,TGTGCCAGCAGCACCCGCGGGGGCGGGGAGCTGTTTTTT,CASSTRGGGELFF
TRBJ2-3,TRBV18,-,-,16,TGTGCCAGCTCACCACGGCCTGGGCGGGGCTCAGATACGCAGTATTTT,CASSPRPGRGSDTQYF
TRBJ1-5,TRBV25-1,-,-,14,TGTGCCAGCAGTTTGGCCGGGGGAGATCAGCCCCAGCATTTT,CASSLAGGDQPQHF
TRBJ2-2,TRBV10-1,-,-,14,TGCGCCAGCACTCCCTTAGCCGGGACCGGGGAGCTGTTTTTT,CASTPLAGTGELFF
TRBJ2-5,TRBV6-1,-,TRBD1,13,TGTGCCAGCAGACGAGGGGGCGCAGAGACCCAGTACTTC,CASRRGGAETQYF
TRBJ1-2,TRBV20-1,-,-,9,TGCAGTGCTGAGGAAGGCTACACCTTC,CSAEEGYTF